Given below is one T cell receptor beta chain in context. The data were taken from a study of neurological immune-mediated disorders. TCRdb redid the calling of the 5' RACE reads with MiXCR, one entry per CDR3 protein. In the table there are around 100,000 distinct CDR3 sequences, about 10% of which are singletons. Documented time point: longitudinal time-point 3. Germline loops: CDR1 DFQATT, CDR2 SNEGSKA (reference sequence). The CDR3 has 15 amino acids. V gave up 1 base and J gave up 5 bases; unmatched junction bases: 5. Sequenced input: PBMCs. V usage is TRBV20-1 and J usage is TRBJ2-2, with 9 bases lining up with TRBD2. The origin of this receptor is a female donor with HTLV-1-associated myelopathy (HAM/TSP). CDR3 residues: CSARVSGLATGELFF. CDR3 sequence (DNA): TGCAGTGCTAGAGTTTCCGGACTAGCGACCGGGGAGCTGTTTTTT.